This T cell receptor (beta chain) was sequenced for a study of T cell repertoires in cytomegalovirus infection. Looking at the study overall: Public TCR beta signatures marked donors with CMV infection and the matching HLA. Overall study results and limits: HLA-C-restricted CMV clonotypes gave the most frequent clonotype in two of eight donors.

J was trimmed by 2 bases and V by 5 bases; bases with no gene match: 5. Looked up from germline, CDR1 is MDHEN and CDR2 is SYDVKM. The CDR3 has 14 amino acids. Using its own MiXCR run on the reads, TCRdb lists one record per CDR3 protein. Of about 110,000 distinct CDR3 sequences detected, 10% appear once; the ten largest clones hold approximately 31%. This clonotype was observed at least ten times. Its matching antigen is unknown. The specimen was PBMCs, sequenced either directly or after in vitro stimulation (not recorded which). The sequence was obtained from a human donor in good health (CMV status not recorded). Some clones in this sample may be carry-over from other donors' samples. V gene TRBV28 combines with J gene TRBJ2-7; 8 nucleotides agree with TRBD2. CDR3 coding DNA: TGTGCCAGCAGTCCCGGGACTAGTACCTACGAGCAGTACTTC. It yields the protein CASSPGTSTYEQYF.